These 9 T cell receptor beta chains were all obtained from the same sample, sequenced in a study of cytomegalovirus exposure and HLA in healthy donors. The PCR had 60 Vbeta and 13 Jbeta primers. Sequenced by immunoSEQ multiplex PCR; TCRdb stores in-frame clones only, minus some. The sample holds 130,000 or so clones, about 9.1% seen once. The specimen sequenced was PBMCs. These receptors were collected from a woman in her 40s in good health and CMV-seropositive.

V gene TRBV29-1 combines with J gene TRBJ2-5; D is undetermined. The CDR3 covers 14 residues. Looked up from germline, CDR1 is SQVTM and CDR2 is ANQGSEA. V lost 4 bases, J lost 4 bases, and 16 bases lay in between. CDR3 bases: TGCAGCGTTGTAGGCCCCCCCCGGAGAGAGACCCAGTACTTC. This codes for CSVVGPPRRETQYF.

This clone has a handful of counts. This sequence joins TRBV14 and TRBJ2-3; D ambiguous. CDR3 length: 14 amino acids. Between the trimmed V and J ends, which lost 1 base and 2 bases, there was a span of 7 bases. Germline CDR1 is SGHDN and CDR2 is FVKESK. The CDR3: CASSQALFTDTQYF. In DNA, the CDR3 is TGTGCCAGCAGCCAAGCTCTCTTCACAGATACGCAGTATTTT.

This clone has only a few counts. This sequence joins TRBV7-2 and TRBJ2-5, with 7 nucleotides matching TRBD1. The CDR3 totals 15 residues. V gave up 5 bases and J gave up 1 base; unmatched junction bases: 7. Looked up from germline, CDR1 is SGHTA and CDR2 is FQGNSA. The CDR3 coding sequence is TGTGCCAGCAGCACAAGAGGGGGCGCCCAAGAGACCCAGTACTTC. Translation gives CASSTRGGAQETQYF.

CDR3 protein: CASSTRWGTPWTSYNEQFF. In nucleotides, the CDR3 is TGTGCCAGCAGCACGCGGTGGGGGACACCCTGGACCTCCTACAATGAGCAGTTCTTC. The chain is built from TRBV14 and TRBJ2-1; D perhaps matches TRBD1 (6 bases). Trimming removed 5 bases from V and 0 bases from J, with 23 bases in between. The V gene's germline CDR1 is SGHDN and CDR2 FVKESK. CDR3 length: 19 residues. Looking up the rest from reference TRBV14 and TRBJ2-1 gives the full variable domain: EAGVTQFPSHSVIEKGQTVTLRCDPISGHDNLYWYRRVMGKEIKFLLHFVKESKQDESGMPNNRFLAERTGGTYSTLKVQPAELEDSGVYFCASSTRWGTPWTSYNEQFFGPGTRLTVL.

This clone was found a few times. CDR3 nucleotide sequence: TGCGCCAGCAGACCACTAGCGAGCCAAGAGACCCAGTACTTC. This codes for CASRPLASQETQYF. The chain uses TRBV10-2 and TRBJ2-5; the match to TRBD2 covers 7 bases. V gave up 6 bases and J gave up 1 base; unmatched junction bases: 5. Germline-derived CDR1 and CDR2 are WSHSY and SAAADI. The CDR3 has 14 amino acids.

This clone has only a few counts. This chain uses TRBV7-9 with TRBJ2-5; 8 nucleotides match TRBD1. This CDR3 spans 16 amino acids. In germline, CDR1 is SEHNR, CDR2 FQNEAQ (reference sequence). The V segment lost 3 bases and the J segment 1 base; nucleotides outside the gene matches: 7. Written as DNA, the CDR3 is TGTGCCAGCAGCTTCGGACAGGGTTCTGGCCAAGAGACCCAGTACTTC. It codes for CASSFGQGSGQETQYF.

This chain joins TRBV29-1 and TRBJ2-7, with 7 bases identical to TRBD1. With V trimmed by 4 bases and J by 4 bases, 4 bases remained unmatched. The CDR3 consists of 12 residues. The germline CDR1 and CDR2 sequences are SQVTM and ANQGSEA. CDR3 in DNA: TGCAGCGTTGGGACAGGTGCTTACGAGCAGTACTTC. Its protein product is CSVGTGAYEQYF.

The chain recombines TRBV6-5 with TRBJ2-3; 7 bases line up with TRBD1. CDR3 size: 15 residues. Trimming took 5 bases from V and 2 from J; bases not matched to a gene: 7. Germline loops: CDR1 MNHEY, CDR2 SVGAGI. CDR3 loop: CASSNTGAPTDTQYF. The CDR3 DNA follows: TGTGCCAGCAGTAATACAGGGGCCCCCACAGATACGCAGTATTTT.

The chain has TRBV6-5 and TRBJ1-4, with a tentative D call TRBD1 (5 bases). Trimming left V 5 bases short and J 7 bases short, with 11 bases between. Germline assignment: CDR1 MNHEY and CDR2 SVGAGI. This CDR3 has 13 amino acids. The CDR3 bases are TGTGCCAGCAGTACCTTAGACAGTGAAAAACTGTTTTTT. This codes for CASSTLDSEKLFF.